Detailed here is one TCR beta chain. Under the authors' procedure: Nucleated cell counts were estimated from reference gene primer amplification. The method was immunoSEQ multiplex PCR; TCRdb's version includes in-frame clones alone and lacks a portion of them. The DNA gave D and trimming, while V, J and clone size come from that table. The data contain about 33,000 clones, roughly 82% of them singletons. The data were obtained in a study of blood T cell repertoires in COVID-19. The length of the CDR3 is 16 residues. Per the germline V gene, CDR1 is MGHRA and CDR2 is YSYEKL. Germline trimming cut 2 bases from V and 6 bases from J; bases unmatched to any gene: 6.

Sequencing was carried out using peripheral blood. The receptor was isolated from a human donor in a cohort sampled during active COVID-19. This chain connects TRBV4-1 to TRBJ1-6; 8 nucleotides align to TRBD1. CDR3 sequence: CASSQPRTGSNSPLHF. CDR3 sequence (DNA): TGCGCCAGCAGCCAACCTAGGACAGGGAGTAATTCACCCCTCCACTTT.